A single sample is the source of the 9 T cell receptor beta chains below, sequenced in a study of T-cell memory formation after mild COVID-19. One entry per CDR3 protein, called by TCRdb with MiXCR from the 5' RACE reads. The table includes a few hundred thousand distinct CDR3 sequences, under 25% detected once. Sequencing input: PBMCs or a T cell subset sorted from them (not recorded which). The origin of the receptors is a man between 18 and 35 years old who had mild COVID-19 (a few samples of this study predate the infection). Cell type and time point are not known.

The chain carries TRBV6-1 and TRBJ2-5; 7 positions match TRBD1. The CDR3 is made up of 13 amino acids. After removal of 7 bases from V and 2 bases from J, the junction contained 4 bases not matched to a gene. CDR1 and CDR2 (germline): MNHNS, SASEGT. This CDR3 is CASNPGQQETQYF. CDR3 nucleotide sequence: TGTGCCAGCAACCCGGGACAGCAAGAGACCCAGTACTTC.

On this clonotype: At one end the junction does not follow the germline gene, possibly because of a read error. The chain links TRBV7-9 to TRBJ2-1; the match to TRBD2 covers 8 bases. The CDR3 has 16 amino acids. Germline-derived CDR1 and CDR2 are SEHNR and FQNEAQ (reference sequence). The CDR3 region is CASSDLAAGGRNEQFF. Here the CDR3 DNA reads TGTGCTAGCAGCGACCTTGCGGCGGGGGGCCGCAATGAGCAGTTCTTC.

This clonotype was detected ten times or more. This CDR3 is CASSPLRGKKETQYF. The CDR3 bases are TGTGCCAGCAGTCCGCTCCGGGGGAAGAAAGAGACCCAGTACTTC. This chain uses TRBV11-2 with TRBJ2-5; a possible D gene is TRBD2 (6 bases). The CDR3 is 15 residues long. The V gene lost 6 bases and the J gene lost 3 bases, with 17 bases spanning the gap. The germline gives CDR1 SGHAT, CDR2 FQNNGV. Combining the CDR3 with reference TRBV11-2 and TRBJ2-5 gives the whole variable domain EAGVAQSPRYKIIEKRQSVAFWCNPISGHATLYWYQQILGQGPKLLIQFQNNGVVDDSQLPKDRFSAERLKGVDSTLKIQPAKLEDSAVYLCASSPLRGKKETQYFGPGTRLLVL.

J is TRBJ2-7 and V is TRBV3-1, with TRBD2 identical over 12 bases. V was clipped by 4 bases and J by 1 base; unmatched bases: 2. Per the germline V gene, CDR1 is LGHDT and CDR2 is YNNKEL (reference sequence). The CDR3 has 15 amino acids. The CDR3 is CASSLGTSGSYEQYF. In DNA form, the CDR3 reads TGTGCCAGCAGCCTCGGGACTAGCGGGTCCTACGAGCAGTACTTC.

This clonotype has only a few counts. The chain couples TRBV7-2 to TRBJ1-2; D ambiguous. Trimming pared 6 bases from V and 2 bases from J, leaving 13 bases between. Germline V CDR1 and CDR2: SGHTA, FQGNSA. CDR3 length: 14 amino acids. The CDR3 here is CASRPILGNYGYTF. CDR3 sequence (DNA): TGTGCCAGCAGACCCATATTGGGGAACTATGGCTACACCTTC.

This clonotype was counted at least ten times. J is TRBJ2-2 and V is TRBV7-3; 9 positions match TRBD1. Germline values: CDR1 SGHTA, CDR2 FQGTGA. CDR3 size: 16 residues. V shed 5 bases and J 5 bases; nucleotides not matched to a gene: 9. CDR3 DNA: TGTGCCAGCAGCCTGCTTGGGACAGGGAGGACCGGGGAGCTGTTTTTT. Amino acid sequence: CASSLLGTGRTGELFF. Looking up the rest from reference TRBV7-3 and TRBJ2-2 gives the full variable domain: GAGVSQTPSNKVTEKGKYVELRCDPISGHTALYWYRQSLGQGPEFLIYFQGTGAADDSGLPNDRFFAVRPEGSVSTLKIQRTERGDSAVYLCASSLLGTGRTGELFFGEGSRLTVL.

The chain carries TRBV4-2 and TRBJ1-1, with D unresolved. V dropped 4 bases and J dropped 0 bases, with 12 bases sitting between them. From germline, CDR1 is LGHNA and CDR2 YNFKEQ. The CDR3 is made up of 15 amino acids. The CDR3 spells CASSPIGRLNTEAFF. CDR3 bases: TGTGCCAGCAGCCCGATAGGACGGCTGAACACTGAAGCTTTCTTT.

This clonotype has only a few counts. V gene TRBV7-9 combines with J gene TRBJ1-6; D unclear. This CDR3 is built from 14 residues. Between the trimmed V and J ends, which lost 3 bases and 9 bases, there was a span of 12 bases. Per germline, CDR1 SEHNR and CDR2 FQNEAQ (reference sequence). In DNA form, the CDR3 reads TGTGCCAGCAGCTTTCCCGGGTCCGGTTCACCCCTCCACTTT. Protein product: CASSFPGSGSPLHF.

The table lists this clonotype with a few counts. Given a much more abundant clone one base away, this may be a read error. The chain combines TRBV6-4 with TRBJ2-3, with D unresolved. The V gene lost 2 bases and the J gene lost 1 base, with 1 base spanning the gap. Germline CDR1 reads MRHNA; CDR2 reads SNTAGT. CDR3 length: 12 residues. CDR3 protein: CASSDGTDTQYF. The CDR3 DNA reads as TGTGCCAGCAGTGACGGCACAGATACGCAGTATTTT.